This T cell receptor (beta chain) was recovered during a study of blood T cell repertoires in COVID-19. Generated by immunoSEQ multiplex PCR, the TCRdb table keeps only in-frame clones and is missing some. The data contain 220,000 or so clones, about 90% of them singletons. Germline CDR1 is SGDLS and CDR2 is YYNGEE. The CDR3 sequence is 15 residues long. Deletions cut 0 bases from V and 3 bases from J, with 11 bases between. Cohorts were assigned according to the clinical history that participants reported. J is TRBJ2-3 and V is TRBV9, with D maybe TRBD2 (6 bases). Sequenced material: PBMCs or T cells enriched from blood (not recorded which). The clonotype comes from a man aged 25-45 years who had been exposed to COVID-19. This CDR3 reads CASSVGLEGTDTQYF. As DNA, the CDR3 is TGTGCCAGCAGCGTAGGACTAGAAGGGACAGATACGCAGTATTTT.